Given below is one TCR beta chain in context. V gave up 1 base and J gave up 4 bases, with 9 bases separating them. Per the germline V gene, CDR1 is LGHDT and CDR2 is YNNKEL (reference sequence). The CDR3 contains 14 residues. The table came from immunoSEQ multiplex PCR; TCRdb's copy has only in-frame clones and leaves some out. The sample includes around 100,000 clones, around 90% seen only once; the top ten take roughly 2.5%. This record comes from a study of control samples from healthy donors and cancer patients. The origin of this receptor is a woman younger than 35 in good health. The chain recombines TRBV3-1 (or the pseudogene TRBV3-2) with TRBJ2-3; either TRBD1 or TRBD2 may fit D (6 bases each). The sequenced material came from blood. CDR3 DNA sequence: TGTGCCAGCAGCCAAGGGGGGGCGGCAGATACGCAGTATTTT. It codes for CASSQGGAADTQYF.